The clone carrying this T cell receptor beta chain has only a few counts. Its target is unknown. Germline CDR1 reads SGHKS; CDR2 reads YYEKEE (reference sequence). This CDR3 region has 14 residues. V lost 0 bases to trimming and J lost 4 bases, with 10 bases between them. This entry belongs to a study of vaccination and CD4 T cells after COVID-19. Study observations and caveats: Convalescent patients studied were relatively few, and early post-infection timepoints were absent.

Cultured CD4+ T cell DNA was sequenced using the Oncomine TCR Beta short-read assay. The authors extracted genomic DNA from cultured CD4+ T cells. TCRdb reprocessed the PCR reads via MiXCR and lists one record per CDR3 protein. Of more than 10,000 distinct CDR3 sequences in the sample, under 35% are singletons; the top ten hold more than 10%. Treatment defined: approximately nine-day PBMC culture with coronavirus spike peptide pools or control peptides (ViraFEST assay). Pre-COVID-19 pandemic sampling (2011-2018) yielded the unexposed donor's CD4+ T cells. Whenever cell numbers allowed, CD4+ T cells from unexposed donors were probed with SARS-CoV-2 S/N and four cold-coronavirus spikes.

This TCR was recovered from a human donor in good health. The specimen was CD4+ T cells from blood, cultured in vitro. V is TRBV5-5 and J is TRBJ2-5; maybe TRBD1 (6 bases). CDR3 sequence (DNA): TGTGCCAGCAGCTTGGTAACAGGGCCAGAGACCCAGTACTTC. Translated: CASSLVTGPETQYF.